This TCR beta chain was sequenced during a study of blood T cell repertoires in COVID-19. Study context: Nucleic acid was either cDNA or gDNA, and it came from T cells, B-cell-depleted T cells, or PBMCs.

This table comes from immunoSEQ multiplex PCR, and its TCRdb copy is limited to in-frame clones, with some not included. The sample consists of 200,000 to 300,000 clones, more than 70% of them appearing once. This CDR3 region has 15 residues. Germline V gene data show CDR1 as MGHDK and CDR2 as SYGVNS. Trimming stripped 3 bases from V and 7 bases from J, with 16 bases between. This clone was observed a single time. This chain connects TRBV25-1 to TRBJ2-1, with D possibly being TRBD2 (5 bases). This TCR was sampled from a man at least 80 years old with acute or convalescent COVID-19. The sequenced sample was peripheral blood. In DNA form, the CDR3 reads TGTGCCAGCAGTGACGGGGTGGGCCTTACAAATGAGCAGTTCTTC. It is translated as CASSDGVGLTNEQFF.